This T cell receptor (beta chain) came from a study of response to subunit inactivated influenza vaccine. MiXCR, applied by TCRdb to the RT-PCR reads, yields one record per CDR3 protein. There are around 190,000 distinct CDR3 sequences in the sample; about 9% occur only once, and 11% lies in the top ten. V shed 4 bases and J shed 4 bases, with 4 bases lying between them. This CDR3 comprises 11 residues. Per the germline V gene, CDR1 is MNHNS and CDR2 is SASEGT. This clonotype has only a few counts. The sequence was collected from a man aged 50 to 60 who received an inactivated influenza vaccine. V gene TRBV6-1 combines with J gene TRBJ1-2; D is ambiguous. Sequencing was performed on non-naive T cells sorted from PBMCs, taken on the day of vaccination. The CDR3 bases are TGTGCCAGCAGTGCAGGCTATGGCTACACCTTC. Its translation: CASSAGYGYTF.